Listed below are T cell receptor beta chains from one sample, sequenced in a study of OX40 agonist ivuxolimab in advanced cancers. Libraries were prepared by immunoSEQ multiplex PCR; TCRdb keeps only in-frame clonotypes and omits some of them. The table records about 53,000 clones, 80% to 85% of them present only once. The sequencing here drew on CD4+ or CD8+ T cells sorted from blood, taken in a trial of the OX40 agonist ivuxolimab. These receptors were obtained from an adult with an advanced solid tumor such as melanoma, head and neck, liver or kidney cancer. The CDR3 runs from the conserved cysteine through the conserved F or W. D genes are given only for firm matches. A row's size may be missing; if present it is once, few, many or a size class.

TRBV5-1	TRBJ2-7	TRBD2	large	CASSLAREIEQYF
TRBV28	TRBJ2-7	NA	NA	CASISAYEQYF
TRBV6-1	TRBJ1-2	NA	once	CASSEGGPGGADGYTF
TRBV21-1	NA	NA	NA	CASSKSVPYEQYF
TRBV10-2	TRBJ2-3	TRBD2	NA	CASRIAGDADTQYF
TRBV6-5	TRBJ2-3	NA	NA	CASSYYNTDTQYF
TRBV5-6	TRBJ1-1	NA	NA	CASSGGSVNTEAFF
TRBV19	TRBJ2-5	TRBD2	NA	CASSPRTSQGETQYF
TRBV6-1	TRBJ1-2	NA	NA	CASSENYGYTF
TRBV6-6	TRBJ2-1	NA	NA	CASSYRGTMNEQFF
TRBV19	TRBJ2-3	TRBD1	NA	CASSWGQGTDTQYF
TRBV28	TRBJ2-3	TRBD1	NA	CASRQSGQGKDTQYF
TRBV2	TRBJ2-7	TRBD2	NA	CASSPSGRANEQYF
TRBV6-1	TRBJ2-1	NA	once	CASSPKYNEQFF
TRBV19	TRBJ2-2	NA	few	CASWGYREANTGELFF
TRBV11-3	TRBJ1-1	NA	NA	CASSARMNTEAFF
TRBV7-9	TRBJ2-4	TRBD2	NA	CASSLEGSGRFIQYF
TRBV20-1	TRBJ2-3	NA	NA	CTPHSGGTQYF
TRBV27	TRBJ2-2	TRBD1	medium-sized	CASRPTGGRGTGELFF
TRBV11-3	TRBJ2-5	NA	NA	CASSLVVQGDETQYF
TRBV13	TRBJ2-4	NA	NA	CASSLSGNIQYF
TRBV9	TRBJ2-4	TRBD1	NA	CASSPQTGSKNIQYF
TRBV18	TRBJ2-1	TRBD2	once	CASTSGRRPFNEQFF
TRBV7-2	TRBJ2-3	TRBD2	NA	CATSISGRAVDTQYF
TRBV6-1	TRBJ1-4	NA	NA	CASRVSEKLFF
TRBV5-6	TRBJ1-5	NA	NA	CASSLGITSNQPQHF
TRBV28	TRBJ2-7	NA	NA	CASSLRETIAGRSYEQYF
TRBV18	TRBJ2-1	NA	NA	CASSPPNAYNEQFF
TRBV5-4	TRBJ2-5	TRBD1	NA	CASSSGQGDVLETQYF
TRBV11-2	TRBJ2-2	TRBD2	once	CASSLSTSGSANTGELFF
TRBV29-1	TRBJ2-2	TRBD1	NA	CSVSGGLNTGELFF
TRBV27	TRBJ2-7	NA	NA	CASSSRISDRLGREQYF
TRBV9	TRBJ2-5	TRBD1	NA	CASSLGGTGKEAQYF
TRBV7-6	TRBJ1-2	NA	NA	CAGSLRENYGYTF
TRBV28	TRBJ1-1	NA	NA	CASRGANEAFF
TRBV19	TRBJ2-7	TRBD2	once	CASSIRGLAGRYEQYF
TRBV6-1	TRBJ2-7	TRBD2	NA	CASNSRGEYEQYF
TRBV15	TRBJ1-3	NA	NA	CATSRDRGNSGNTIYF
TRBV6-1	TRBJ2-7	NA	NA	CASSEGAGTYEQYF
TRBV19	TRBJ1-2	TRBD1	NA	CASSRAGQGVDYGYTF
TRBV18	TRBJ1-2	NA	once	CASSPLGEDSLYGYTF
TRBV18	TRBJ1-2	NA	NA	CASSPSGAGYTF
TRBV7-2	TRBJ2-1	TRBD2	NA	CASSPGGLVFDEQFF
TRBV7-9	TRBJ2-7	TRBD2	NA	CASSLSGSPEQYF
TRBV5-1	TRBJ2-1	NA	NA	CASSLDGILYNEQFF
TRBV19	TRBJ2-1	TRBD2	NA	CASRPLAGEIYNEQFF
TRBV5-4	TRBJ2-3	NA	NA	CASSLVADTQYF
TRBV5-4	TRBJ1-5	TRBD1	NA	CASSLLGQESNQPQHF
TRBV2	TRBJ2-1	TRBD2	NA	CASSIGLAGVGEQFF
TRBV19	TRBJ2-1	TRBD1	NA	CASTVGTGVYNEQFF
TRBV11-2	TRBJ2-5	NA	NA	CASSLEGWGQWETQYF
TRBV7-2	TRBJ1-4	TRBD1	NA	CASSRQGHEKLFF
TRBV19	TRBJ1-3	TRBD1	NA	CASSIDRTGLHGNTIYF
TRBV19	TRBJ2-6	NA	NA	CASSISYRGGGSGANVLTF
TRBV5-1	TRBJ1-5	TRBD1	NA	CASSLWTGGVDYSNQPQHF
TRBV6-5	TRBJ2-2	TRBD2	NA	CASRIAGGPPGELFF
TRBV7-2	TRBJ1-3	NA	NA	CASSLDATVGNTIYF